These 31 T cell receptor beta chains were sequenced from one sample in a study of blood T cell repertoires in COVID-19. Method: immunoSEQ multiplex PCR; TCRdb's copy keeps in-frame clones and lacks some. The sample consists of more than 100,000 clones, about nine tenths of them appearing once. The sample consisted of peripheral blood. Source of these receptors: a man aged 35-49 years with acute or convalescent COVID-19.

The chain carries TRBV5-6 and TRBJ1-5, with TRBD1 as a possible D gene (6 bases). Trimming shortened V by 7 bases and J by 0 bases, and 17 bases separated the two germline ends. Germline V gene sequence: CDR1 SGHDT, CDR2 YYEEEE. The CDR3 loop spans 16 amino acids. CDR3 loop: CASGRQADNSNQPQHF. The CDR3 DNA follows: TGTGCCAGCGGAAGACAGGCCGACAATAGCAATCAGCCCCAGCATTTT.

This rearrangement joins TRBV20-1 to TRBJ1-4; 9 positions match TRBD1. After removal of 5 bases from V and 10 bases from J, the junction contained 2 bases not matched to a gene. Germline V gene data show CDR1 as DFQATT and CDR2 as SNEGSKA (reference sequence). This CDR3 has 11 amino acids. CDR3 amino acids: CSAPGQGKLFF. CDR3 nucleotides: TGCAGTGCTCCGGGACAGGGAAAACTGTTTTTT.

This rearrangement joins TRBV18 to TRBJ1-2, with 7 bases that match TRBD1. This CDR3 has 15 amino acids. V was pared by 6 bases and J by 3 bases, with 10 bases of the junction left unmatched. Per germline, CDR1 KGHSH and CDR2 LQKENI. In DNA, the CDR3 is TGTGCCAGCTCCTGGGACAGCCGAGGAGACTATGGCTACACCTTC. Its translation: CASSWDSRGDYGYTF.

This chain connects TRBV5-6 to TRBJ2-2; TRBD1 might be the D (6 bases). The germline V gene encodes CDR1 SGHDT and CDR2 YYEEEE. V shed 1 base and J shed 2 bases, with 9 bases lying between them. The CDR3 loop spans 15 amino acids. The CDR3 loop is CASSLWGPNTGELFF. In DNA, the CDR3 is TGTGCCAGCAGCTTGTGGGGGCCCAACACCGGGGAGCTGTTTTTT. Using reference TRBV5-6 and TRBJ2-2 for the parts outside the CDR3, the full variable domain is DAGVTQSPTHLIKTRGQQVTLRCSPKSGHDTVSWYQQALGQGPQFIFQYYEEEERQRGNFPDRFSGHQFPNYSSELNVNALLLGDSALYLCASSLWGPNTGELFFGEGSRLTVL.

The chain couples TRBV5-1 to TRBJ1-6, with 9 bases matching TRBD1. Germline loops: CDR1 SGHRS, CDR2 YFSETQ. The trim removed 7 bases at V and 11 bases at J, leaving 10 bases unmatched. This CDR3 has 14 residues. CDR3 sequence reads: CASCSGQGWTPLHF. The CDR3 bases are TGCGCCAGCTGCTCCGGACAGGGGTGGACACCCCTCCACTTT.

The chain couples TRBV19 to TRBJ1-6; D is unclear. The CDR3 extends over 14 amino acids. V lost 2 bases and J lost 5, with 7 bases in between. Germline lookup yields CDR1 LNHDA and CDR2 SQIVND (reference sequence). The CDR3 reads CASSISPDNSPLHF. The CDR3 DNA reads as TGTGCCAGTAGTATAAGCCCGGATAATTCACCCCTCCACTTT.

The chain joins TRBV7-3 to TRBJ1-6; a weak D match, TRBD1 (5 bases). Germline V gives CDR1 SGHTA, CDR2 FQGTGA. This CDR3 has 15 residues. The V gene lost 1 base and the J gene lost 10 bases, with 14 bases spanning the gap. The CDR3 spells CASSLMGGDSSPLHF. For the CDR3, the DNA is TGTGCCAGCAGCTTAATGGGGGGAGATAGCTCACCCCTCCACTTT.

The rearrangement links TRBV2 to TRBJ1-5; D unresolved. The CDR3 has 13 residues. Germline CDR1 is SNHLY and CDR2 is FYNNEI. Trimming stripped 2 bases from V and 2 bases from J, with 4 bases between. The CDR3 nucleotides are TGTGCCAGCAGTGAACAGGGCAATCAGCCCCAGCATTTT. Protein sequence: CASSEQGNQPQHF.

The J gene is TRBJ2-7, the V gene TRBV3-1 (or the pseudogene TRBV3-2); D is perhaps TRBD2 (6 bases). Trimming shortened V by 3 bases and J by 2 bases, and 14 bases separated the two germline ends. This CDR3 is 15 amino acids long. Germline loops: CDR1 LGHDT, CDR2 YNNKEL (reference sequence). Written as DNA, the CDR3 is TGTGCCAGCAGCCAGGCCAGCGGGCAACCCTACGAGCAGTACTTC. Amino acids: CASSQASGQPYEQYF.

The chain employs TRBV30 and TRBJ1-2, with TRBD1 matching over 11 bases. Germline assignment: CDR1 GTSNPN and CDR2 SVGIG (reference sequence). There are 13 residues in the CDR3. Trimming took 7 bases from V and 4 from J; bases not matched to a gene: 5. CDR3 region: CALGQGGTYGYTF. The DNA for the CDR3 is TGTGCCTTGGGACAGGGGGGAACCTATGGCTACACCTTC.

This chain links TRBV6-4 with TRBJ1-1; D remains ambiguous. This CDR3 has 15 amino acids. Trimming took 4 bases from V and 0 from J, leaving 12 bases between them. Germline CDR1 is MRHNA and CDR2 is SNTAGT. Here the CDR3 DNA reads TGTGCCAGCAGTGGTTTGGGCAGCATGAACACTGAAGCTTTCTTT. Residues: CASSGLGSMNTEAFF.

The rearrangement uses TRBV7-9 and TRBJ2-3; 8 bases fit TRBD2. The CDR3 has 16 amino acids. J gave up 3 bases and V 5 bases, and 10 bases lay outside the gene matches. Germline values: CDR1 SEHNR, CDR2 FQNEAQ (reference sequence). CDR3 sequence: CASSRRAGGLTDTQYF. CDR3 nucleotide sequence: TGTGCCAGCAGCCGCCGCGCGGGGGGCTTGACAGATACGCAGTATTTT.

The chain carries TRBV30 and TRBJ2-1; D is perhaps TRBD1 (5 bases). Deletions cut 2 bases from V and 0 bases from J, with 11 bases between. The CDR3 extends over 15 amino acids. The germline gives CDR1 GTSNPN, CDR2 SVGIG (reference sequence). CDR3 amino acids: CAWSPDSISYNEQFF. The CDR3 coding sequence is TGTGCCTGGAGTCCCGACAGTATCTCCTACAATGAGCAGTTCTTC.

The CDR3 protein is CASSLMATGTIYF. The CDR3 nucleotides read TGTGCCAGCAGTTTAATGGCGACGGGCACCATATATTTT. The chain recombines TRBV12-3 or TRBV12-4 with TRBJ1-3; D gene uncertain. The ends were cut back, 2 bases at V and 9 bases at J, with 11 bases in the middle. This CDR3 has 13 amino acids.

The rearrangement joins TRBV2 to TRBJ2-1; 7 bases agree with TRBD1. With 2 bases clipped from V and 2 bases from J, the junction kept 0 bases outside the gene matches. This CDR3 has 14 residues. Germline V gene data show CDR1 as SNHLY and CDR2 as FYNNEI. DNA of the CDR3: TGTGCCAGCAGTGAACAGGGGGCCTACAATGAGCAGTTCTTC. It yields the protein CASSEQGAYNEQFF.

This clone was detected once. The chain links TRBV6-5 to TRBJ1-5, with TRBD1 identical over 8 bases. Germline V CDR1 and CDR2: MNHEY, SVGAGI. The CDR3 totals 13 residues. Losses at the gene ends were 9 bases for V and 4 bases for J; bases not matched to a gene: 5. The CDR3 DNA reads TGTGCCAGTACAGGGACAGGAAATCAGCCCCAGCATTTT. Protein product: CASTGTGNQPQHF.

V usage is TRBV27 and J usage is TRBJ1-1, with 8 bases aligning to TRBD1. V was pared by 2 bases and J by 3 bases, with 14 bases of the junction left unmatched. CDR1 and CDR2 from the germline V gene are MNHEY and SMNVEV (reference sequence). This CDR3 has 18 residues. This chain's CDR3 is CASSLETPRGRSDTEAFF. CDR3 bases: TGTGCCAGCAGTTTAGAGACCCCCAGGGGGCGCTCGGACACTGAAGCTTTCTTT.

This clone was seen just once. The chain has TRBV19 and TRBJ1-3, with 10 bases that match TRBD1. The V segment lost 9 bases and the J segment 0 bases; nucleotides outside the gene matches: 8. Per the germline V gene, CDR1 is LNHDA and CDR2 is SQIVND (reference sequence). The CDR3 is 16 amino acids. Here the CDR3 DNA reads TGTGCCAGCGAGAAGACAGGGGGCCTCTCTGGAAACACCATATATTTT. Protein sequence: CASEKTGGLSGNTIYF. The complete variable domain, with remaining parts taken from reference TRBV19 and TRBJ1-3, reads DGGITQSPKYLFRKEGQNVTLSCEQNLNHDAMYWYRQDPGQGLRLIYYSQIVNDFQKGDIAEGYSVSREKKESFPLTVTSAQKNPTAFYLCASEKTGGLSGNTIYFGEGSWLTVV.

In this sample, this clone turned up a few times. The chain links TRBV7-6 to TRBJ1-3; D gene uncertain. This CDR3 has 15 amino acids. V shed 0 bases and J shed 2 bases, with 8 bases lying between them. Germline assignment: CDR1 SGHVS and CDR2 FNYEAQ. As DNA, the CDR3 is TGTGCCAGCAGCTTAGCGGGAGGGACTGGAAACACCATATATTTT. This codes for CASSLAGGTGNTIYF.

This clone was recorded only once. The chain employs TRBV4-3 and TRBJ1-2; D might be TRBD1 (6 bases). This CDR3 is 15 amino acids long. Deletions cut 2 bases from V and 0 bases from J, with 10 bases between. Germline loops: CDR1 LGHNA, CDR2 YSLEER. This CDR3 reads CASSQNAGANYGYTF. The CDR3 region has the DNA TGCGCCAGCAGCCAAAACGCAGGGGCTAACTATGGCTACACCTTC.

The V gene is TRBV2, the J gene TRBJ2-7, with a weak D call TRBD1 (6 bases). This CDR3 has 14 amino acids. The germline CDR1 and CDR2 sequences are SNHLY and FYNNEI. The germline V and J ends were trimmed by 5 bases and 0 bases, with 11 bases remaining between them. CDR3 DNA: TGTGCCAGCAGTCGGGACACGGTCTCCTACGAGCAGTACTTC. Residues: CASSRDTVSYEQYF.

Only one count was recorded for this clone. This chain connects TRBV9 to TRBJ2-7; D might be TRBD1 (6 bases). V lost 0 bases to trimming and J lost 4 bases, with 14 bases between them. Germline lookup yields CDR1 SGDLS and CDR2 YYNGEE. The CDR3 runs to 15 residues. CDR3 sequence: CASSVGSGTTYEQYF. CDR3 bases: TGTGCCAGCAGCGTAGGATCCGGGACAACATACGAGCAGTACTTC.

The V gene is TRBV25-1, the J gene TRBJ1-1; D gene unclear. CDR3 size: 13 residues. Germline loops: CDR1 MGHDK, CDR2 SYGVNS. The germline V and J ends were trimmed by 5 bases and 4 bases, with 11 bases remaining between them. CDR3 in amino acids: CASSLGRLTEAFF. The CDR3 DNA is TGTGCCAGCAGTCTCGGCAGGCTCACTGAAGCTTTCTTT.

The rearrangement uses TRBV19 and TRBJ1-4, with D possibly being TRBD1 (5 bases). The CDR3 runs to 12 residues. V lost 8 bases, J lost 4 bases, and 8 bases lay in between. CDR1 and CDR2 from the germline V gene are LNHDA and SQIVND (reference sequence). This CDR3 reads CASRQINEKLFF. The CDR3 nucleotides read TGTGCCAGTCGACAGATTAATGAAAAACTGTTTTTT.

CDR3 nucleotides: TGTGCCAGCAGTTTAGTGGGACTAGCGGGAGTGGAGCAGTACTTC. Protein product: CASSLVGLAGVEQYF. J is TRBJ2-7 and V is TRBV27, with 14 bases that match TRBD2. With V trimmed by 2 bases and J by 7 bases, 4 bases remained unmatched. The CDR3 is 15 residues long. Germline CDR1 and CDR2: MNHEY and SMNVEV (reference sequence).

V and J are TRBV19 and TRBJ1-5; 12 bases align to TRBD1. Germline V gene data show CDR1 as LNHDA and CDR2 as SQIVND (reference sequence). The V and J ends lost 5 bases and 6 bases, in that order; junction bases with no gene match: 5. The length of the CDR3 is 15 residues. DNA of the CDR3: TGTGCCAGTAGTCCCCGGGACAGGGGGCGTCAGCCCCAGCATTTT. Residues: CASSPRDRGRQPQHF.

The chain has TRBV11-2 and TRBJ2-3, with 8 bases identical to TRBD2. CDR3 size: 16 residues. V lost 3 bases to trimming and J lost 0 bases; unmatched junction nucleotides: 5. Looked up from germline, CDR1 is SGHAT and CDR2 is FQNNGV. CDR3 in amino acids: CASSFRGGYSTDTQYF. In DNA form, the CDR3 reads TGTGCCAGCAGCTTCCGGGGGGGGTATAGCACAGATACGCAGTATTTT.

The chain uses TRBV7-8 and TRBJ1-5; D uncertain. CDR1 and CDR2 (germline): SGHVS, FQNEAQ. V was cut by 1 base and J by 4 bases, with 17 bases left in between. The CDR3 sequence is 17 residues long. The CDR3 DNA reads as TGTGCCAGCAGCTTAGGTATAGGTTTGGTGAGGAATCAGCCCCAGCATTTT. Amino acids: CASSLGIGLVRNQPQHF.

This chain joins TRBV20-1 and TRBJ2-7, with a possible D match to TRBD2 (7 bases). V lost 3 bases to trimming and J lost 4 bases, with 22 bases between them. The CDR3 contains 16 residues. Germline V gives CDR1 DFQATT, CDR2 SNEGSKA (reference sequence). The CDR3 sequence: CSASSGGRRVMYEQYF. The CDR3 DNA reads TGCAGTGCTAGTTCCGGGGGGCGGAGGGTTATGTACGAGCAGTACTTC.

This clone occurred many times. This rearrangement joins TRBV18 to TRBJ1-3; TRBD1 might be the D (6 bases). The length of the CDR3 is 16 residues. Looked up from germline, CDR1 is KGHSH and CDR2 is LQKENI. Trimming stripped 0 bases from V and 5 bases from J, with 14 bases between. The CDR3 loop reads CASSPPSRGVRNTIYF. Here the CDR3 DNA reads TGTGCCAGCTCACCACCATCCAGGGGAGTGAGAAACACCATATATTTT. Together with reference TRBV18 and TRBJ1-3, the CDR3 gives the full variable domain: NAGVMQNPRHLVRRRGQEARLRCSPMKGHSHVYWYRQLPEEGLKFMVYLQKENIIDESGMPKERFSAEFPKEGPSILRIQQVVRGDSAAYFCASSPPSRGVRNTIYFGEGSWLTVV.

This chain uses TRBV19 with TRBJ1-4, with TRBD1 matching 8 bases. Trimming took 3 bases from V and 7 from J; bases not matched to a gene: 10. CDR1 and CDR2 from the germline V gene are LNHDA and SQIVND (reference sequence). This CDR3 comprises 16 residues. CDR3 bases: TGTGCCAGTAGTATCCACCGGGAGACAGGGGTTGAAAAACTGTTTTTT. Its protein product is CASSIHRETGVEKLFF. Supplemented by reference TRBV19 and TRBJ1-4, the full variable domain reads DGGITQSPKYLFRKEGQNVTLSCEQNLNHDAMYWYRQDPGQGLRLIYYSQIVNDFQKGDIAEGYSVSREKKESFPLTVTSAQKNPTAFYLCASSIHRETGVEKLFFGSGTQLSVL.